This T cell receptor (beta chain) was recovered during a study of control samples from healthy donors and cancer patients. Germline CDR1 reads SGHDT; CDR2 reads YYEEEE. This CDR3 has 15 residues. V was pared by 6 bases and J by 2 bases, with 8 bases of the junction left unmatched. Data came from immunoSEQ multiplex PCR; TCRdb stores just in-frame clones and leaves some out. The sample shows roughly 160,000 clones, under 96% of them seen only once. This clone showed up just once. J is TRBJ2-3 and V is TRBV5-6; 8 bases align to TRBD2. Sample: blood. The sequence derives from a woman aged 25 to 39 in good health. CDR3 residues: CASTPVAGPTDTQYF. In nucleotides, the CDR3 is TGTGCCAGCACCCCAGTAGCGGGACCCACAGATACGCAGTATTTT.